A single sample gave rise to the 16 T cell receptor beta chains below, sequenced in a study of spatial heterogeneity in lung cancer. Overall study results and limits: Tumor mutation count correlated with how many alpha and beta TCRs expanded intratumorally.

A single record per CDR3 protein comes from TCRdb applying MiXCR to the 5' RACE reads. In the table there are about 6,300 distinct CDR3 sequences, about 1.5% of which are singletons. For these receptors, no antigen is known. Time point denoted: sample taken at primary tumor resection. The sequences come from lung tumor tissue, collected at surgery. Every receptor here comes from a male donor with early-stage non-small cell lung cancer.

This clonotype is medium-sized in the sample. This sequence joins TRBV5-1 and TRBJ1-5, with no clear D. Trimming stripped 0 bases from V and 5 bases from J, with 9 bases between. The CDR3 spans 14 residues. CDR1 is SGHRS, CDR2 YFSETQ, per germline. Here the CDR3 DNA reads TGCGCCAGCAGCTTGGGAACTGCTGATCAGCCCCAGCATTTT. Amino acids: CASSLGTADQPQHF.

In its sample, this clonotype was seen many times. The J gene is TRBJ2-3, the V gene TRBV7-3; D gene unclear. V lost 1 base, J lost 5 bases, and 4 bases lay in between. The CDR3 spans 12 residues. Germline V gene sequence: CDR1 SGHTA, CDR2 FQGTGA. Here the CDR3 reads CASSLIGDTQYF. The CDR3 DNA sequence: TGTGCCAGCAGCTTAATCGGAGATACGCAGTATTTT. The full variable domain, completed using reference TRBV7-3 and TRBJ2-3, is GAGVSQTPSNKVTEKGKYVELRCDPISGHTALYWYRQSLGQGPEFLIYFQGTGAADDSGLPNDRFFAVRPEGSVSTLKIQRTERGDSAVYLCASSLIGDTQYFGPGTRLTVL.

This clonotype has a count of ten or more. V usage is TRBV20-1 and J usage is TRBJ2-5; no reliable D call. The germline V and J ends were trimmed by 4 bases and 9 bases, with 15 bases remaining between them. The CDR3 covers 12 residues. Germline lookup yields CDR1 DFQATT and CDR2 SNEGSKA (reference sequence). DNA for the CDR3: TGCAGTGCTACCAATACTTGGTCACCCCAGTACTTC. Its translation is CSATNTWSPQYF.

In this sample, this clonotype turned up many times. The CDR3 loop is CASSLVAAFWGEAFF. CDR3 sequence (DNA): TGTGCCAGCAGCTTAGTGGCAGCCTTTTGGGGTGAAGCTTTCTTT. The chain links TRBV7-2 to TRBJ1-1; no clear D. This CDR3 has 15 amino acids. Germline CDR1 reads SGHTA; CDR2 reads FQGNSA. Trimming shortened V by 1 base and J by 7 bases, and 16 bases separated the two germline ends.

This clonotype is labeled as medium-sized. The V gene is TRBV13, the J gene TRBJ2-5; D unresolved. Trimming took off 0 bases at V and 3 bases at J, with 8 bases between the two ends. Germline V gives CDR1 PRHDT, CDR2 FYEKMQ (reference sequence). CDR3 length: 14 amino acids. The CDR3 region has the DNA TGTGCCAGCAGCTTAGGTGGGGTCAAAGAGACCCAGTACTTC. It yields the protein CASSLGGVKETQYF.

This clonotype was detected ten times or more. The chain joins TRBV18 to TRBJ2-3; D unclear. The germline V gene encodes CDR1 KGHSH and CDR2 LQKENI. The CDR3 covers 12 residues. The V gene lost 3 bases and the J gene lost 9 bases, with 10 bases spanning the gap. CDR3: CASSPNPGTQYF. The CDR3 DNA is TGTGCCAGCTCACCTAACCCTGGGACGCAGTATTTT.

Many counts were recorded for this clonotype. The V and J genes are TRBV5-1 and TRBJ2-7; TRBD1 matches 8 bases. This CDR3 contains 14 residues. With 5 bases clipped from V and 2 bases from J, the junction kept 6 bases outside the gene matches. Looked up from germline, CDR1 is SGHRS and CDR2 is YFSETQ. The DNA of the CDR3 is TGCGCCAGCAGTTGGACAGGGAATACCTACGAGCAGTACTTC. Translated, it gives CASSWTGNTYEQYF.

This clonotype was seen ten or more times. The rearrangement uses TRBV29-1 and TRBJ2-1; 14 positions match TRBD2. The CDR3 is 13 residues long. Germline-derived CDR1 and CDR2 are SQVTM and ANQGSEA. V gave up 5 bases and J gave up 9 bases; unmatched junction bases: 3. CDR3 in DNA: TGCAGCGTTCTAGGACTAGCGGGAGGTGAGCAGTTCTTC. Its protein product is CSVLGLAGGEQFF.

This clonotype is labeled as medium-sized. This chain uses TRBV6-5 with TRBJ2-2, with TRBD1 matching 9 bases. Germline values: CDR1 MNHEY, CDR2 SVGAGI. The CDR3 contains 15 residues. V lost 6 bases and J lost 4; bases outside the gene matches: 6. In DNA form, the CDR3 reads TGTGCCAGCAGGGGACAGGGAGTAAGCACCGGGGAGCTGTTTTTT. The encoded protein is CASRGQGVSTGELFF.

This clonotype is medium-sized by share. V and J are TRBV20-1 and TRBJ2-5; 12 nucleotides line up with TRBD2. The J segment lost 1 base and the V segment lost 3 bases, leaving 9 bases of the junction unmatched. Looked up from germline, CDR1 is DFQATT and CDR2 is SNEGSKA (reference sequence). The CDR3 extends over 17 amino acids. CDR3 residues: CSARTKTSGSVQETQYF. In DNA, the CDR3 is TGCAGTGCTAGGACCAAGACTAGCGGGAGTGTCCAAGAGACCCAGTACTTC.

This clonotype was observed many times. CDR3 in amino acids: CASSLGEDSSHSYEQYF. CDR3 coding DNA: TGTGCCAGCAGCTTAGGCGAGGACAGTTCCCACTCCTACGAGCAGTACTTC. The chain combines TRBV7-9 with TRBJ2-7, with a tentative D call TRBD1 (6 bases). Trimming left V 1 base short and J 0 bases short, with 16 bases between. This CDR3 is 17 amino acids long. Germline loops: CDR1 SEHNR, CDR2 FQNEAQ (reference sequence).

This clonotype was seen repeatedly, ten times or more. J is TRBJ2-6 and V is TRBV5-1; D possibly corresponds to TRBD2 (6 bases). Germline V CDR1 and CDR2: SGHRS, YFSETQ. The V gene lost 0 bases and the J gene lost 0 bases, with 13 bases spanning the gap. The CDR3 has 18 residues. The CDR3 reads CASSLAGGVSSGANVLTF. The CDR3 DNA sequence: TGCGCCAGCAGCTTGGCCGGGGGAGTGTCCTCTGGGGCCAACGTCCTGACTTTC.

This clonotype was found many times. The genes are TRBV5-1 and TRBJ2-2; D is undetermined. V gave up 5 bases and J gave up 5 bases, with 7 bases separating them. The germline V gene encodes CDR1 SGHRS and CDR2 YFSETQ. There are 12 residues in the CDR3. CDR3 sequence reads: CASRVQTGELFF. The DNA for the CDR3 is TGCGCCAGCAGAGTCCAAACCGGGGAGCTGTTTTTT.

This clonotype has at least ten counts. The DNA of the CDR3 is TGTGCCAGCAGCTTACTTGGGGGCACTGGGGCCAACGTCCTGACTTTC. It codes for CASSLLGGTGANVLTF. The chain carries TRBV7-9 and TRBJ2-6; D may be TRBD1 (6 bases). Trimming removed 2 bases at V and 2 bases at J, with 10 bases between. The germline CDR1 and CDR2 sequences are SEHNR and FQNEAQ (reference sequence). The CDR3 sequence is 16 residues long.

This clonotype was seen at least ten times. This chain uses TRBV3-1 with TRBJ1-4; the D gene is possibly TRBD1 (6 bases). Trimming stripped 4 bases from V and 6 bases from J, with 18 bases between. The CDR3 loop spans 16 amino acids. Germline-derived CDR1 and CDR2 are LGHDT and YNNKEL (reference sequence). CDR3 loop: CASSRPTQGTDEKLFF. The CDR3 bases are TGTGCCAGCAGCCGACCGACACAGGGAACGGATGAAAAACTGTTTTTT.

At least ten counts were recorded for this clonotype. Here the CDR3 reads CASSFRTNNEQFF. The CDR3 nucleotides are TGTGCCAGCAGCTTTCGGACCAACAATGAGCAGTTCTTC. J is TRBJ2-1 and V is TRBV3-1; D uncertain. Germline lookup yields CDR1 LGHDT and CDR2 YNNKEL (reference sequence). The CDR3 totals 13 residues. Between the trimmed V and J ends, which lost 5 bases and 5 bases, there was a span of 10 bases.